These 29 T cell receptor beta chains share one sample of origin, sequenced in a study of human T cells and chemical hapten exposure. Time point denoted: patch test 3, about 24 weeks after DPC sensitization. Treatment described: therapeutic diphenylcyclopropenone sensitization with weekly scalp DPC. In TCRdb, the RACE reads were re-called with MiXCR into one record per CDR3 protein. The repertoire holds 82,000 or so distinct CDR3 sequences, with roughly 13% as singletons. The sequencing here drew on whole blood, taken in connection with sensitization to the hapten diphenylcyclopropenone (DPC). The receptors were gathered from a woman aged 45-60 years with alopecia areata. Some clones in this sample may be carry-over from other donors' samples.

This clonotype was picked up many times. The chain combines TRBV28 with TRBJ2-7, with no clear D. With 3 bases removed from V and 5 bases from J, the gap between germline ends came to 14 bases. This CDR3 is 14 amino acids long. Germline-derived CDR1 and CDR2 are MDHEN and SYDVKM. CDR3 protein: CASSFLASRDEQYF. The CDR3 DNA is TGTGCCAGCAGTTTTTTGGCCTCTCGGGACGAGCAGTACTTC.

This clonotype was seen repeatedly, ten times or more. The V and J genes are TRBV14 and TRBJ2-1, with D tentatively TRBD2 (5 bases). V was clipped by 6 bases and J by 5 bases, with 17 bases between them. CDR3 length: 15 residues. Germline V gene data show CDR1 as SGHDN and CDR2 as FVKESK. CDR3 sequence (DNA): TGTGCCAGCAGTGCCCGGAGGAGCGACCACAATGAGCAGTTCTTC. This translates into CASSARRSDHNEQFF.

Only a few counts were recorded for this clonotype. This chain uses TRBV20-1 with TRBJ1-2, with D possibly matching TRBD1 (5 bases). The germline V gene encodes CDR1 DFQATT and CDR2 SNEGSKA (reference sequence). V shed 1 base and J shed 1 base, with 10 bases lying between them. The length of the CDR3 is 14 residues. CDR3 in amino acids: CSARAGMLNYGYTF. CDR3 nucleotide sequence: TGCAGTGCTAGAGCAGGGATGCTTAACTATGGCTACACCTTC.

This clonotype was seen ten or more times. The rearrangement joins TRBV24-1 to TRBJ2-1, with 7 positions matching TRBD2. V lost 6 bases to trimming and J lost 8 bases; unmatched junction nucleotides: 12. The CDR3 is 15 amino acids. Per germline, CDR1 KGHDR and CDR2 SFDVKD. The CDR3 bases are TGTGCCACCAGTACGACTAGCTCGGGTCGTTATGAGCAGTTCTTC. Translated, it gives CATSTTSSGRYEQFF.

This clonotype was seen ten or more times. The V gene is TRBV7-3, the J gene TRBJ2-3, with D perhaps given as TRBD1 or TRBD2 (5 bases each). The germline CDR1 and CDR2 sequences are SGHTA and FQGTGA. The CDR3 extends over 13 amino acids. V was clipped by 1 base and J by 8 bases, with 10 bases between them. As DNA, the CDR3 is TGTGCCAGCAGCTTAAGAGGGACGGGTACGCAGTATTTT. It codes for CASSLRGTGTQYF.

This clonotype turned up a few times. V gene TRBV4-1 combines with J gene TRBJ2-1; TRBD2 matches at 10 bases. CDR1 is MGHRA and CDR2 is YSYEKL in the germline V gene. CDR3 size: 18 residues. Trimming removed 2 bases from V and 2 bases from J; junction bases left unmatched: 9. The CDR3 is CASSQSRVGLAAYNEQFF. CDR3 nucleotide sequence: TGCGCCAGCAGCCAATCTAGGGTCGGACTAGCGGCCTACAATGAGCAGTTCTTC.

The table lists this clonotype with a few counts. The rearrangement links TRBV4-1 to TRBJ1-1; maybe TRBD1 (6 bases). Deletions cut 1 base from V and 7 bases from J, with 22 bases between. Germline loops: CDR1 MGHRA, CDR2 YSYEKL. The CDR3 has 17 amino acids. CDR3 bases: TGCGCCAGCAGCCAAGTTGGGGGCCGAAGATGGGACGGTGAAGCTTTCTTT. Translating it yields CASSQVGGRRWDGEAFF.

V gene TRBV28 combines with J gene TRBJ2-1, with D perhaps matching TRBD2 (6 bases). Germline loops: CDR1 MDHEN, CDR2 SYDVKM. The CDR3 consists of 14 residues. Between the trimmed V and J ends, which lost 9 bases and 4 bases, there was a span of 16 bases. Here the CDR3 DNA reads TGTGCCAGTGCGGGATCGCCCACATACAATGAGCAGTTCTTC. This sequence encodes CASAGSPTYNEQFF.

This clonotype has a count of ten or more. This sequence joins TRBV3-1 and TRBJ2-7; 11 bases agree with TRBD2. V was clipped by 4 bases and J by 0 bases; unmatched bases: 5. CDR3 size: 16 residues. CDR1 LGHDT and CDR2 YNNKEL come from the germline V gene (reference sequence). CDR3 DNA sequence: TGTGCCAGCAGCCCTTCGGGACTAGCGGTCTCCTACGAGCAGTACTTC. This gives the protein CASSPSGLAVSYEQYF.

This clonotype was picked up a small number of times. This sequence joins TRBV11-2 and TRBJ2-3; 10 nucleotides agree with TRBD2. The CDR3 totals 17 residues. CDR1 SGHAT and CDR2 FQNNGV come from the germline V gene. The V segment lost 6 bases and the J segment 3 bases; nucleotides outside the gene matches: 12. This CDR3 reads CASSASGRGQWTDTQYF. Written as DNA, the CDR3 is TGTGCCAGCAGTGCTAGCGGGAGAGGACAGTGGACAGATACGCAGTATTTT.

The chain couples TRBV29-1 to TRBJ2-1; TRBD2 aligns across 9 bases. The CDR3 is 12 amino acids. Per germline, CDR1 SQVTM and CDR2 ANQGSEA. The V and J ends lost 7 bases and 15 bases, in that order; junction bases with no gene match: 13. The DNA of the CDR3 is TGCAGCGCCCGAGAAGCGGGAGGATACCGGTTCTTC. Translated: CSAREAGGYRFF.

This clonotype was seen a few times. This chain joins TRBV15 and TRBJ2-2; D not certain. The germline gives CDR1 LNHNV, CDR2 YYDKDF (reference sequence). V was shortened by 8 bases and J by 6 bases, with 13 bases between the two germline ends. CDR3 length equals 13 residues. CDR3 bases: TGTGCCACCCTAGAACCCACCTCCGGGGAGCTGTTTTTT. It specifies CATLEPTSGELFF.

The CDR3 DNA sequence: TGTGCCAGCAGCTCCCGGTGGCCGTCGGATGAGCAGTTCTTC. The encoded protein is CASSSRWPSDEQFF. The gene calls are TRBV13 and TRBJ2-1; D gene uncertain. Trimming took off 4 bases at V and 8 bases at J, with 15 bases between the two ends. Germline lookup yields CDR1 PRHDT and CDR2 FYEKMQ (reference sequence). The CDR3 length is 14 residues.

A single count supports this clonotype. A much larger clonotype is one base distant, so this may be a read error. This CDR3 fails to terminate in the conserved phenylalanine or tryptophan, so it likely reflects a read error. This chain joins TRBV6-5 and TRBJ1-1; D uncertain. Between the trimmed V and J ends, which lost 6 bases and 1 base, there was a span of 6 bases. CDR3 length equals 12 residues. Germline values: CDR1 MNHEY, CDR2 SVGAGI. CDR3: CASSRRNTEAFV. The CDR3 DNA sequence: TGTGCCAGCAGCCGAAGGAACACTGAAGCTTTCGTT.

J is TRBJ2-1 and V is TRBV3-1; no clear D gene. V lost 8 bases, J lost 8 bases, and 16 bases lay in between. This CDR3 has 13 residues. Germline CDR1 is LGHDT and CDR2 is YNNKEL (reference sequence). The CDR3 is CASGKRYGDEQFF. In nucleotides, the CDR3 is TGTGCCAGCGGAAAAAGATACGGCGATGAGCAGTTCTTC.

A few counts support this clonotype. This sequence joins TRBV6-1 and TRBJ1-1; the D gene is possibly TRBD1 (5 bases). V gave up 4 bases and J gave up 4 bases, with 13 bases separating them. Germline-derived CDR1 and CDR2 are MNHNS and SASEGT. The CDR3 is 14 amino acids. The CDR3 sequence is CASSVDWRGTEAFF. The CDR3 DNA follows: TGTGCCAGCAGTGTCGACTGGAGGGGCACTGAAGCTTTCTTT.

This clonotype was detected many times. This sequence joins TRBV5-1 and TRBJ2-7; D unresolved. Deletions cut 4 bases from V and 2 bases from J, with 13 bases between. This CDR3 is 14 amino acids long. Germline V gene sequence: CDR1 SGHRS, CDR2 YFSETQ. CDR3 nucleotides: TGCGCCAGCAGCCCTCTAGGGTTTCCCTACGAGCAGTACTTC. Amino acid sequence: CASSPLGFPYEQYF.

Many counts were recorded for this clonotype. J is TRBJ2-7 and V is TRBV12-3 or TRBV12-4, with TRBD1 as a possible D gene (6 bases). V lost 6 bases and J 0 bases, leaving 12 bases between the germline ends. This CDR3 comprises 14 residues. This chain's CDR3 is CASRALDSSYEQYF. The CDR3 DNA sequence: TGTGCCAGCAGAGCTTTGGACAGCTCCTACGAGCAGTACTTC.

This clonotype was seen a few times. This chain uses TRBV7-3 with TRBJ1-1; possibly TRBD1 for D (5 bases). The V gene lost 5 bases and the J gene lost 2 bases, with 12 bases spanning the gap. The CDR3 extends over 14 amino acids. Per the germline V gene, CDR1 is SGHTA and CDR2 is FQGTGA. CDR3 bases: TGTGCCAGCAGCCAGGGACCGGTAAACACTGAAGCTTTCTTT. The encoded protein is CASSQGPVNTEAFF.

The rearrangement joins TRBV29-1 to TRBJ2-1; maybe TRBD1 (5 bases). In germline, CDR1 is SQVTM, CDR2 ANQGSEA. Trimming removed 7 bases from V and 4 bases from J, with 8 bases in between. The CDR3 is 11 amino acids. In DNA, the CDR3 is TGCAGCGGGACATTTTACAATGAGCAGTTCTTC. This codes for CSGTFYNEQFF.

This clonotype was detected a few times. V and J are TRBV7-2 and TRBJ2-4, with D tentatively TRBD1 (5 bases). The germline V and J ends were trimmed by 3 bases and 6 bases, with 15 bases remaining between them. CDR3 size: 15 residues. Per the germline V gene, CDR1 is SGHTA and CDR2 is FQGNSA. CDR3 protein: CASSFSPGHRNIQYF. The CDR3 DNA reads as TGTGCCAGCAGCTTTAGCCCTGGACATCGAAACATTCAGTACTTC.

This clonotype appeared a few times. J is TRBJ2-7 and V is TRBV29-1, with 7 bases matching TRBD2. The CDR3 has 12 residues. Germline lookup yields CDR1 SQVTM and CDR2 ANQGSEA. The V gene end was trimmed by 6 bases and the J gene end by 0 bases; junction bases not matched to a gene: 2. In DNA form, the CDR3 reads TGCAGCGTCTTAGCGGGCTCCTACGAGCAGTACTTC. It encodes CSVLAGSYEQYF.

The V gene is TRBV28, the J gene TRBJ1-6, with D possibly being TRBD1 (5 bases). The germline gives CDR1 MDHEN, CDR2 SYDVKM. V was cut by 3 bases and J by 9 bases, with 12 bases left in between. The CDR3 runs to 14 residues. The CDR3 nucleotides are TGTGCCAGCAGTTTTGGGGGGGAGGTTTCACCCCTCCACTTT. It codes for CASSFGGEVSPLHF.

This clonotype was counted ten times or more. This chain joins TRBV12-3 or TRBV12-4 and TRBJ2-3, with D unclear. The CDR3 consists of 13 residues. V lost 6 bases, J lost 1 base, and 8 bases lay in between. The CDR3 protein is CASRLWGTDTQYF. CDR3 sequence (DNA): TGTGCCAGCAGACTGTGGGGCACAGATACGCAGTATTTT.

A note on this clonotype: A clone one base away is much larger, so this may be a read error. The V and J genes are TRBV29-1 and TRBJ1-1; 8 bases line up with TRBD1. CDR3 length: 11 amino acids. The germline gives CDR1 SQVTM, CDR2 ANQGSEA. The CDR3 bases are TGCAGAGTTGAATCAGGGGGCGAAGCTTTCTTT. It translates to CRVESGGEAFF.

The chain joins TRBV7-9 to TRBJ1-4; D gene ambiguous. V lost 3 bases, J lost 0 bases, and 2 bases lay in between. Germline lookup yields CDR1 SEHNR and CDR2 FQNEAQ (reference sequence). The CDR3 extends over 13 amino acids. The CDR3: CASSFSTNEKLFF. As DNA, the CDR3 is TGTGCCAGCAGCTTCTCAACTAATGAAAAACTGTTTTTT.

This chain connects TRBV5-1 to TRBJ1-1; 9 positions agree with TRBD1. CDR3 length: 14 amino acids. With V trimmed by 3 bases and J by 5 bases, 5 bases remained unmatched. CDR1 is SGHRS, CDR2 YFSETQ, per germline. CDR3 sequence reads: CASSSGQGSTEAFF. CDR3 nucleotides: TGCGCCAGCAGCTCTGGACAGGGGAGTACTGAAGCTTTCTTT.

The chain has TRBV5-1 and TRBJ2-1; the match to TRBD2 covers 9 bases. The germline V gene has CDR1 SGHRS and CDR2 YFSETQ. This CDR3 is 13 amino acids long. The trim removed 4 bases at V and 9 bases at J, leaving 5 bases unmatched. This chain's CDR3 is CASSPVLAGEQFF. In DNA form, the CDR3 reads TGCGCCAGCAGCCCAGTACTAGCGGGTGAGCAGTTCTTC.

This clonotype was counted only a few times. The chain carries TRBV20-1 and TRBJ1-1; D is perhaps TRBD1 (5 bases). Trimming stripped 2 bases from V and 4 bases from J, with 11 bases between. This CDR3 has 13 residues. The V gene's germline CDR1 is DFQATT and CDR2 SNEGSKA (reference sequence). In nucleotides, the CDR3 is TGCAGTGCTAGATGGGGCGGCGGCACTGAAGCTTTCTTT. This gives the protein CSARWGGGTEAFF.